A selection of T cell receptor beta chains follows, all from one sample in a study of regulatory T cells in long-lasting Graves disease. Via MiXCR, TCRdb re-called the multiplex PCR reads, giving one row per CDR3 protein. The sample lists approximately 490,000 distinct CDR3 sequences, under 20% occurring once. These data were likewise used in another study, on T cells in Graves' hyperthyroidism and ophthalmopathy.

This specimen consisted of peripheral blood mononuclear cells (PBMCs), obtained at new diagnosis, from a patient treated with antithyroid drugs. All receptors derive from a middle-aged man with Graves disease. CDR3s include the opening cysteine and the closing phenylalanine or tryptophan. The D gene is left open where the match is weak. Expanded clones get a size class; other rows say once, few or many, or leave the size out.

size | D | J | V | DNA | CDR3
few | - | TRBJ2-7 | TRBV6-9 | TGTGCCAGCAGTTATCGCACCACCAAAGGCCACGAGCAGTACTTC | CASSYRTTKGHEQYF
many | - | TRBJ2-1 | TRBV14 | TGTGCCAGCAGCCAAGAAGGGCAATCCTACAATGAGCAGTTCTTC | CASSQEGQSYNEQFF
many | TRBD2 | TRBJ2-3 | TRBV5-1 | TGCGCCAGCAGCGCGGGACTAGCGGGTAGCACAGATACGCAGTATTTT | CASSAGLAGSTDTQYF
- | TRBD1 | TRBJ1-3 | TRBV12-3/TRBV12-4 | TGTGCCAGCAGTCTATACGGGACAGACTCTGGAAACACCATATATTTT | CASSLYGTDSGNTIYF
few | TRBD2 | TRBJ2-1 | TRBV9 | TGTGCCAGCAGCGGGAGCGGGAGTGGGCTTCTCTACAATGAGCAGTTCTTC | CASSGSGSGLLYNEQFF
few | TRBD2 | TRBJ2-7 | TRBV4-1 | TGCGCCAGCAGCCAAGCCGGGACTAGCGAGTACGAGCAGTACTTC | CASSQAGTSEYEQYF
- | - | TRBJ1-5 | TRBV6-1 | TGTGCCAGCAGGGCTCCAGGGTTGGGGCCCAATCAGCCCCAGCATTTT | CASRAPGLGPNQPQHF
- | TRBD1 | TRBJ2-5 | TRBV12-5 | TGTGCTAGTGGTAACGGGACAGGGGGCTGGGAGACCCAGTACTTC | CASGNGTGGWETQYF
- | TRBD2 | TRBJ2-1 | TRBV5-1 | TGCGCCAGCAGCTTGACTCGGACTAGCTACAATGAGCAGTTCTTC | CASSLTRTSYNEQFF
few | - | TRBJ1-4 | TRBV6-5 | TGTGCCAGCAGTTACACTAATGAAAAACTGTTTTTT | CASSYTNEKLFF
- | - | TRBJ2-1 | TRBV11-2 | TGTGCCACCGAGGTAGCGGTGACCAGCTCCTACAATGAGCAGTTCTTC | CATEVAVTSSYNEQFF
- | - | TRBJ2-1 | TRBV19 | TGTGCCAGTAGTATAGAGTCTTCTAATGAGCAGTTCTTC | CASSIESSNEQFF
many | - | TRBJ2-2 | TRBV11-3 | TGTGCCAGCAGCCCCATGTCGGACTACAACACCGGGGAGCTGTTTTTT | CASSPMSDYNTGELFF
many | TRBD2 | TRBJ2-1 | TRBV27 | TGTGCCAGCAGTTTCCCTCCGGGACTAGCGGTGGATGAGCAGTTCTTC | CASSFPPGLAVDEQFF
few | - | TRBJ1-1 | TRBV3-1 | TGTGCCAGCAGCCGGGAGGACACTGAAGCTTTCTTT | CASSREDTEAFF
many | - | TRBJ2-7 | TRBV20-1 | TGCAGTGCTAGAACTCCGACCCCCTTGGTCGAGCAGTACTTC | CSARTPTPLVEQYF
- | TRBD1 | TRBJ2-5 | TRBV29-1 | TGCAGCGTTGGCCGCGGGACAGGCATCCAAGAGACCCAGTACTTC | CSVGRGTGIQETQYF
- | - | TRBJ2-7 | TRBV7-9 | TGTGCCAGCAGCTTAGTGGCTAGCGAGAGCTCCTACGAGCAGTACTTC | CASSLVASESSYEQYF
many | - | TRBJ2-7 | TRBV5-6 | TGTGCCAGCAGCTTGACCGGGAACACCTACGAGCAGTACTTC | CASSLTGNTYEQYF
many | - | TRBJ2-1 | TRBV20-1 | TGCAGTGCTAGTCGCGGGACTCTGAGGATCCATGAGCAGTTCTTC | CSASRGTLRIHEQFF
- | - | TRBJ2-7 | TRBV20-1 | TGCAGTGCTAGATTCCGCGAGCAGTACTTC | CSARFREQYF
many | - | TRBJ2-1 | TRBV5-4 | TGTGCCAGCAGCCCGGGACGAGACTCCTACAATGAGCAGTTCTTC | CASSPGRDSYNEQFF
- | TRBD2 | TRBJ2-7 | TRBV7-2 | TGTGCCAGCAGCCTCGGGGGAGGGCTGGACGAGCAGTACTTC | CASSLGGGLDEQYF
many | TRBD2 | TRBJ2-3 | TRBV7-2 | TGTGCCAGCAGCCCCGGGCTAGCGGGAGTTGTTCCGGGCACAGATACGCAGTATTTT | CASSPGLAGVVPGTDTQYF